This T cell receptor (beta chain) was captured in a study of cytomegalovirus exposure and HLA in healthy donors. Study background: HLA-typed donors contributed 80 million to 85 million unique TCRs, which were held in an early data release.

Study-wide findings and caveats: Most TCR sequences were seen very rarely across donors, but some public TCRs occurred in many. Highly shared sequence variants in one cluster were likely a sequencing artifact. Cytomegalovirus association was assigned to approximately 160 TCR beta chains.

A multiplex PCR was run with 60 Vbeta primers and 13 Jbeta primers. Assay: immunoSEQ multiplex PCR; the TCRdb copy retains only in-frame clones and omits some. The sample records 110,000 to 150,000 clones, roughly 10% being singletons. A note on this clone: Its antigen is not identified.

The V gene's germline CDR1 is MNHEY and CDR2 SVGAGI. After removal of 6 bases from V and 2 bases from J, the junction contained 8 bases not matched to a gene. CDR3 length: 15 residues. The sample taken for sequencing was PBMCs. This rearrangement joins TRBV6-5 to TRBJ2-7, with 9 nucleotides matching TRBD1. This clonotype was sampled from a man aged 50-60 years in good health and CMV-seronegative. CDR3 region: CASSPGTGTTYEQYF. The CDR3 nucleotides are TGTGCCAGCAGCCCCGGGACAGGGACCACCTACGAGCAGTACTTC.